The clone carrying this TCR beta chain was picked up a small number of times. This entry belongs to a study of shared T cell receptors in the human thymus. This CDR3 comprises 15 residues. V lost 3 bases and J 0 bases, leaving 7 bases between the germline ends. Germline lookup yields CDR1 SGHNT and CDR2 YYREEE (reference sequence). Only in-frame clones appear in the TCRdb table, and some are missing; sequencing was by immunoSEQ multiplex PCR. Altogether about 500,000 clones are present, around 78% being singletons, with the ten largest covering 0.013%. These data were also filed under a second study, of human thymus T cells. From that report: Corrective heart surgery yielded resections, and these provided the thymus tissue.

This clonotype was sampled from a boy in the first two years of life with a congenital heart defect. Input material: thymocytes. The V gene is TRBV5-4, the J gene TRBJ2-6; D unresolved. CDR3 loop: CASSWSVSGANVLTF. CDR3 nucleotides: TGTGCCAGCAGCTGGAGTGTCTCTGGGGCCAACGTCCTGACTTTC.